This entry lists 31 T cell receptor beta chains sequenced from one sample in a study of cytomegalovirus exposure and HLA in healthy donors. PCR primers comprised 60 Vbeta and 13 Jbeta primers. Libraries were prepared by immunoSEQ multiplex PCR; TCRdb keeps only in-frame clonotypes and omits some of them. The data hold roughly 180,000 clones, with around 74% observed a single time. The sample comprised PBMCs. These receptors came from a female donor in good health and CMV-seronegative.

This sequence joins TRBV14 and TRBJ1-2, with D possibly TRBD1 on 5 matching bases. Germline V gives CDR1 SGHDN, CDR2 FVKESK. The CDR3 loop spans 15 amino acids. Between the trimmed V and J ends, which lost 4 bases and 2 bases, there was a span of 14 bases. CDR3 DNA sequence: TGTGCCAGCAGCCGAAACCAGGGCCGAAACTATGGCTACACCTTC. Its translation: CASSRNQGRNYGYTF.

CDR3 region: CASSPWSGVEGPHEQYF. The CDR3 nucleotides are TGTGCCAGCAGCCCGTGGTCGGGGGTAGAGGGGCCTCACGAGCAGTACTTC. The chain joins TRBV7-6 to TRBJ2-7, with D possibly being TRBD2 (6 bases). Germline V CDR1 and CDR2: SGHVS, FNYEAQ. This CDR3 is 17 amino acids long. V dropped 5 bases and J dropped 5 bases, with 25 bases sitting between them.

The rearrangement uses TRBV15 and TRBJ1-5, with TRBD1 as a possible D gene (6 bases). V was pared by 0 bases and J by 6 bases, with 12 bases between. This CDR3 spans 15 amino acids. Germline CDR1 LNHNV, CDR2 YYDKDF (reference sequence). The CDR3 is CATSRDRGGAQPQHF. The CDR3 DNA sequence: TGTGCCACCAGCAGAGATCGCGGGGGGGCTCAGCCCCAGCATTTT. The full variable domain, rest sourced from reference TRBV15 and TRBJ1-5, is DAMVIQNPRYQVTQFGKPVTLSCSQTLNHNVMYWYQQKSSQAPKLLFHYYDKDFNNEADTPDNFQSRRPNTSFCFLDIRSPGLGDTAMYLCATSRDRGGAQPQHFGDGTRLSIL.

The chain is built from TRBV7-6 and TRBJ2-1; 8 nucleotides match TRBD2. Germline V CDR1 and CDR2: SGHVS, FNYEAQ. CDR3 length: 13 residues. With 5 bases clipped from V and 9 bases from J, the junction kept 6 bases outside the gene matches. The CDR3 nucleotides read TGTGCCAGCAGCCTTAGCGGGAATGGTGAGCAGTTCTTC. Amino acid sequence: CASSLSGNGEQFF.

The V gene is TRBV6-1, the J gene TRBJ1-1; D is undetermined. Germline V gene data show CDR1 as MNHNS and CDR2 as SASEGT. This CDR3 contains 14 residues. V was pared by 0 bases and J by 4 bases, with 9 bases between. CDR3 region: CASSEARSGTEAFF. The CDR3, as DNA: TGTGCCAGCAGTGAAGCGCGCTCGGGCACTGAAGCTTTCTTT.

The chain combines TRBV30 with TRBJ1-2; D is possibly TRBD1 (6 bases). Germline V gene lookup returns CDR1 GTSNPN and CDR2 SVGIG (reference sequence). V was trimmed by 0 bases and J by 1 base, leaving 12 bases between them. The CDR3 is 15 residues long. In nucleotides, the CDR3 is TGTGCCTGGAGTGTAGGTTGGGGGCTTAACTATGGCTACACCTTC. It translates to CAWSVGWGLNYGYTF.

The chain couples TRBV5-1 to TRBJ1-2; the match to TRBD1 covers 7 bases. CDR1 is SGHRS, CDR2 YFSETQ, per germline. The CDR3 runs to 18 residues. After removal of 0 bases from V and 5 bases from J, the junction contained 16 bases not matched to a gene. CDR3 in DNA: TGCGCCAGCAGCTTGGATCCCAGGAGGGACAGAGGGCTTTATGGCTACACCTTC. Protein sequence: CASSLDPRRDRGLYGYTF.

V gene TRBV19 combines with J gene TRBJ2-3; 7 nucleotides match TRBD2. This CDR3 has 16 amino acids. Unmatched junction bases numbered 11, after V lost 7 bases and J lost 1 base. CDR1 is LNHDA, CDR2 SQIVND, per germline (reference sequence). The CDR3 nucleotides read TGTGCCAGTACCCCCGGGCGGGAGTATGGCACAGATACGCAGTATTTT. Its translation: CASTPGREYGTDTQYF.

This clone occurred a few times. The chain recombines TRBV4-3 with TRBJ2-2, with TRBD2 matching 13 bases. V gave up 2 bases and J gave up 9 bases; unmatched junction bases: 6. CDR1 and CDR2 from the germline V gene are LGHNA and YSLEER. The CDR3 totals 16 residues. The CDR3 sequence: CASSQTGLAGNRELFF. The CDR3 bases are TGCGCCAGCAGCCAAACGGGACTAGCGGGAAACCGGGAGCTGTTTTTT.

The CDR3 DNA reads as TGTGCCACCAGCAGAGATAATAGGGGGACAAAAACGTACTTC. The encoded protein is CATSRDNRGTKTYF. The chain recombines TRBV15 with TRBJ2-7, with D perhaps TRBD1 (6 bases). The CDR3 extends over 14 amino acids. V was shortened by 0 bases and J by 12 bases, with 18 bases between the two germline ends. Germline CDR1 is LNHNV and CDR2 is YYDKDF (reference sequence).

The chain recombines TRBV6-5 with TRBJ2-3, with D unclear. Trimming took off 1 base at V and 0 bases at J, with 11 bases between the two ends. CDR1 is MNHEY and CDR2 is SVGAGI in the germline V gene. CDR3 length equals 16 residues. CDR3 sequence: CASSYFLGGSTDTQYF. The CDR3 DNA is TGTGCCAGCAGTTACTTTCTCGGCGGTAGCACAGATACGCAGTATTTT.

This chain connects TRBV7-2 to TRBJ2-2; possibly TRBD2 for D (5 bases). Between the trimmed V and J ends, which lost 10 bases and 3 bases, there was a span of 15 bases. The germline V gene has CDR1 SGHTA and CDR2 FQGNSA. This CDR3 contains 14 residues. CDR3 nucleotides: TGTGCCACTACGGGGTTCCTTGACACCGGGGAGCTGTTTTTT. This encodes CATTGFLDTGELFF.

V gene TRBV6-5 combines with J gene TRBJ1-6, with D possibly being TRBD1 (6 bases). CDR3 size: 14 residues. Between the trimmed V and J ends, which lost 4 bases and 8 bases, there was a span of 12 bases. Germline V gene lookup returns CDR1 MNHEY and CDR2 SVGAGI. CDR3: CASSSQGFDSPLHF. CDR3 DNA sequence: TGTGCCAGCAGTTCTCAGGGGTTTGATTCACCCCTCCACTTT.

This chain joins TRBV19 and TRBJ1-4; 11 bases fit TRBD1. CDR3 length equals 17 residues. The germline V gene encodes CDR1 LNHDA and CDR2 SQIVND (reference sequence). Losses at the gene ends were 5 bases for V and 3 bases for J; bases not matched to a gene: 8. CDR3 protein: CASSPRTGGASNEKLFF. The CDR3 DNA reads as TGTGCCAGTAGTCCCCGGACAGGGGGCGCGTCTAATGAAAAACTGTTTTTT.

The chain uses TRBV6-5 and TRBJ1-2, with D possibly TRBD1 on 6 matching bases. CDR1 and CDR2 (germline): MNHEY, SVGAGI. With 9 bases removed from V and 4 bases from J, the gap between germline ends came to 18 bases. This CDR3 region has 14 residues. The CDR3 region is CASRRGGSAYGYTF. DNA for the CDR3: TGTGCCAGTCGGAGGGGGGGATCCGCCTATGGCTACACCTTC.

This clone was counted only a few times. This rearrangement joins TRBV28 to TRBJ2-7; D might be TRBD2 (6 bases). V dropped 3 bases and J dropped 7 bases, with 22 bases sitting between them. Germline V gene sequence: CDR1 MDHEN, CDR2 SYDVKM. The CDR3 length is 16 residues. The chain's CDR3 is CASSFGFRGIPTEQYF. The CDR3 DNA follows: TGTGCCAGCAGTTTCGGTTTTCGCGGGATCCCTACAGAGCAGTACTTC.

The V and J genes are TRBV7-8 and TRBJ2-1; 10 bases match TRBD1. Trimming at V came to 5 bases and at J to 5 bases, leaving 6 bases not matched to a gene. CDR3 length: 15 residues. The germline V gene has CDR1 SGHVS and CDR2 FQNEAQ. DNA of the CDR3: TGTGCCAGCAGCCATCGGGACAGGGGAAACAATGAGCAGTTCTTC. Translated, it gives CASSHRDRGNNEQFF.

The rearrangement uses TRBV27 and TRBJ2-5, with D maybe TRBD1 (5 bases). The DNA matches TRBJ2-7 better at its end, which makes the J call doubtful. Germline V lookup: CDR1 MNHEY, CDR2 SMNVEV (reference sequence). This CDR3 spans 14 amino acids. CDR3 region: CASSLGRSSYEQYF. Here the CDR3 DNA reads TGTGCCAGCAGTCTGGGGCGGAGCTCCTACGAGCAGTACTTC.

The rearrangement joins TRBV7-8 to TRBJ2-1, with D possibly matching TRBD1 (6 bases). This CDR3 region has 15 residues. Trimming stripped 5 bases from V and 0 bases from J, with 11 bases between. CDR1 SGHVS and CDR2 FQNEAQ come from the germline V gene. The CDR3 DNA reads as TGTGCCAGCAGCCGAGGGGGAAGCTCCTACAATGAGCAGTTCTTC. Translation: CASSRGGSSYNEQFF.

This clone appeared a few times. The chain is built from TRBV2 and TRBJ1-4; D is uncertain. CDR3 size: 13 residues. Germline loops: CDR1 SNHLY, CDR2 FYNNEI. V was shortened by 8 bases and J by 8 bases, with 15 bases between the two germline ends. The CDR3 nucleotides read TGTGCCAGCGGGGTGGGGAGGAAGGAAAAACTGTTTTTT. Protein: CASGVGRKEKLFF.

The gene calls are TRBV5-6 and TRBJ1-2; 7 bases map to TRBD1. The germline CDR1 and CDR2 sequences are SGHDT and YYEEEE. CDR3 length: 13 amino acids. Germline trimming cut 3 bases from V and 4 bases from J; bases unmatched to any gene: 3. CDR3 protein: CASSSGTAYGYTF. In DNA form, the CDR3 reads TGTGCCAGCAGCTCCGGGACAGCCTATGGCTACACCTTC.

The V gene is TRBV10-3, the J gene TRBJ2-3; D gene ambiguous. CDR3 size: 11 residues. The germline CDR1 and CDR2 sequences are ENHRY and SYGVKD. The V gene lost 10 bases and the J gene lost 0 bases, with 5 bases spanning the gap. The CDR3 loop is CATTSTDTQYF. The CDR3 DNA reads as TGTGCCACCACTAGCACAGATACGCAGTATTTT.

The table lists this clone with a count of one. V is TRBV25-1 and J is TRBJ2-7; no clear D gene. Deletions cut 6 bases from V and 4 bases from J, with 10 bases between. CDR1 MGHDK and CDR2 SYGVNS come from the germline V gene. This CDR3 is built from 12 residues. CDR3 DNA: TGTGCCAGCAGGGCTCACACATACGAGCAGTACTTC. Residues: CASRAHTYEQYF.

The V and J genes are TRBV5-1 and TRBJ2-1; 7 bases are a match to TRBD2. The germline V gene encodes CDR1 SGHRS and CDR2 YFSETQ. The junction had 3 bases not matched to a gene; V was cut back by 0 bases and J by 0 bases. The CDR3 totals 16 residues. The CDR3, as DNA: TGCGCCAGCAGCTTGGTAGCGGGCCTCTCCTACAATGAGCAGTTCTTC. Translating gives CASSLVAGLSYNEQFF.

The chain joins TRBV15 to TRBJ1-1; 11 bases line up with TRBD1. This CDR3 contains 13 residues. Germline V gene sequence: CDR1 LNHNV, CDR2 YYDKDF (reference sequence). The V and J ends lost 4 bases and 13 bases, in that order; junction bases with no gene match: 8. CDR3: CATSIGQGAGIFF. The DNA of the CDR3 is TGTGCCACCAGCATTGGACAGGGGGCTGGGATTTTCTTT. The variable domain in full, with the rest retrieved from reference TRBV15 and TRBJ1-1, is DAMVIQNPRYQVTQFGKPVTLSCSQTLNHNVMYWYQQKSSQAPKLLFHYYDKDFNNEADTPDNFQSRRPNTSFCFLDIRSPGLGDTAMYLCATSIGQGAGIFFGQGTRLTVV.

The chain has TRBV7-9 and TRBJ1-4; 9 bases are a match to TRBD1. V dropped 5 bases and J dropped 4; count of bases not matched to a gene: 5. The CDR3 has 15 amino acids. Germline assignment: CDR1 SEHNR and CDR2 FQNEAQ (reference sequence). In DNA, the CDR3 is TGTGCCAGCAGCCCCCGGACAGGGGATAATGAAAAACTGTTTTTT. Translating gives CASSPRTGDNEKLFF.

This clone has more than one count but fewer than ten. V and J are TRBV4-2 and TRBJ2-6; D ambiguous. Germline-derived CDR1 and CDR2 are LGHNA and YNFKEQ. CDR3 length: 16 amino acids. Between the trimmed V and J ends, which lost 0 bases and 0 bases, there was a span of 6 bases. In nucleotides, the CDR3 is TGTGCCAGCAGCCAAGATGCCAGCTCTGGGGCCAACGTCCTGACTTTC. Its translation: CASSQDASSGANVLTF.

The chain uses TRBV4-1 and TRBJ1-6; the D is unclear. CDR3 size: 17 residues. Germline CDR1 reads MGHRA; CDR2 reads YSYEKL. Between the trimmed V and J ends, which lost 2 bases and 7 bases, there was a span of 18 bases. The CDR3 region has the DNA TGCGCCAGCAGCCAACCGTCCGCAGGTCTTAACAATTCACCCCTCCACTTT. It is translated as CASSQPSAGLNNSPLHF.

This clone was recorded only once. This chain links TRBV14 with TRBJ1-2; D gene uncertain. The CDR3 totals 11 residues. Trimming shortened V by 5 bases and J by 8 bases, and 9 bases separated the two germline ends. Germline V gives CDR1 SGHDN, CDR2 FVKESK. CDR3 sequence (DNA): TGTGCCAGCAGCGGAATCGGGGGCTACACCTTC. Translated, it gives CASSGIGGYTF.

The CDR3 loop reads CASSQDARGGDGYTF. The CDR3 nucleotides are TGCGCCAGCAGCCAAGACGCCAGGGGTGGGGATGGCTACACCTTC. The chain links TRBV4-3 to TRBJ1-2; TRBD1 is a possible D gene (6 bases). The CDR3 has 15 amino acids. The germline V and J ends were trimmed by 0 bases and 6 bases, with 14 bases remaining between them. The germline V gene has CDR1 LGHNA and CDR2 YSLEER.

The chain carries TRBV6-5 and TRBJ2-5; D may be TRBD1 (5 bases). Trimming removed 3 bases from V and 4 bases from J, with 12 bases in between. Germline assignment: CDR1 MNHEY and CDR2 SVGAGI. This CDR3 has 14 amino acids. CDR3 nucleotide sequence: TGTGCCAGCAGTTATACTCCCCAGGGAGAGACCCAGTACTTC. Translation: CASSYTPQGETQYF.